A selection of T cell receptor beta chains follows, all from one sample in a study of T-cell memory formation after mild COVID-19. TCRdb recomputed calls from the 5' RACE reads with MiXCR, one row per CDR3 protein. This sample has about 110,000 distinct CDR3 sequences, with roughly 19% found just once. The material sequenced was PBMCs or a T cell subset sorted from them (not recorded which). These receptor sequences come from a man aged 18 to 30 who had mild COVID-19 (a few samples of this study predate the infection). Cell type and time point are not known. The CDR3 runs from the conserved cysteine through the conserved F or W. A D gene is named only where the DNA matches it firmly. Clone size is stated in some rows and not others, as once, few, many or a class when expanded.

j_call,v_call,clone_size,d_call,cdr3_length,cdr3_nt,cdr3_aa
TRBJ2-2,TRBV5-5,many,.,14,TGTGCCAGCAGCCTGGGGACAAACACCGGGGAGCTGTTTTTT,CASSLGTNTGELFF
TRBJ2-2,TRBV28,.,.,14,TGTGCCAGCAGTTTTGCCAGGGCGGCCGGGGAGCTGTTTTTT,CASSFARAAGELFF
TRBJ1-4,TRBV9,.,.,14,TGTGCCAGCAGCGCCGGGACGTATAATGAAAAACTGTTTTTT,CASSAGTYNEKLFF
TRBJ2-1,TRBV6-1,.,TRBD2,13,TGTGCCAGCCGCCCGAGCGGGGGGGCTCGCCAGTTCTTC,CASRPSGGARQFF
TRBJ2-7,TRBV7-9,few,.,15,TGTGCCAGCAGCCCAATAACAGGGACCCCTTACGAGCAGTACTTC,CASSPITGTPYEQYF
TRBJ2-1,TRBV12-3/TRBV12-4,few,TRBD1,13,TGTGCCAGCACCCTTACAGGGGTGGGGGAGCAGTTCTTC,CASTLTGVGEQFF
TRBJ2-3,TRBV24-1,.,.,13,TGTGCCACCAGCGCCGCCAGGGGAGATACGCAGTATTTT,CATSAARGDTQYF
TRBJ1-1,TRBV6-2/TRBV6-3,.,TRBD1,15,TGTGCCAGCAGTCAAGGGGGCGGCGTTTACACTGAAGCTTTCTTT,CASSQGGGVYTEAFF
TRBJ1-4,TRBV7-9,once,.,18,TGTGCCAGCAGCTTAGAAGCGGTCTCGACGGCAACTAATGAAAAACTGTTTTTT,CASSLEAVSTATNEKLFF
TRBJ2-5,TRBV11-2,.,TRBD2,16,TGTGCCAGCAGCTTCGGACTAGCGGGGGGCGGGGAGACCCAGTACTTC,CASSFGLAGGGETQYF
TRBJ1-1,TRBV4-2,few,.,15,TGTGCCAGCAGCCCTAGGGGGGTTAAGAACACTGAAGCTTTCTTT,CASSPRGVKNTEAFF
TRBJ1-4,TRBV4-2,.,.,14,TGTGCCAGCAGCCAGGGAGGGGTGGTTGAAAAACTGTTTTTT,CASSQGGVVEKLFF
TRBJ2-5,TRBV7-9,.,.,15,TGTGCCAGCAGCGGGCAGTATGCGCTTCAAGAGACCCAGTACTTC,CASSGQYALQETQYF
TRBJ2-4,TRBV4-3,many,.,19,TGCGCCAGCAGCCAAGAACGGGGGGCTCGCGGAATAGCCAAAAACATTCAGTACTTC,CASSQERGARGIAKNIQYF
TRBJ2-5,TRBV5-1,many,TRBD1,15,TGCGCCAGCAGCAGATCGGGACAGGGGGGAGAGACCCAGTACTTC,CASSRSGQGGETQYF
TRBJ1-6,TRBV25-1,many,TRBD1,15,TGTGCCAGCAGTGAAGCGGGACAGCCAAGTTCACCCCTCCACTTT,CASSEAGQPSSPLHF
TRBJ1-5,TRBV12-3/TRBV12-4,.,.,13,TGTGCCAGCAGTCGACAGTTCAATCAGCCCCAGCATTTT,CASSRQFNQPQHF
TRBJ2-3,TRBV12-3/TRBV12-4,many,TRBD2,19,TGTGCCAGCAGGACCGATTACGTGGGACTAGCGGGGGCTTCGGATACGCAGTATTTT,CASRTDYVGLAGASDTQYF
TRBJ2-1,TRBV24-1,.,.,13,TGTGCCACGACCAAGCCTGGGTACAATGAGCAGTTCTTC,CATTKPGYNEQFF
TRBJ1-5,TRBV28,.,.,15,TGTGCCAGCAGACCTTGGACAGAAAGCAATCAGCCCCAGCATTTT,CASRPWTESNQPQHF
TRBJ2-7,TRBV7-9,few,TRBD1,16,TGTGCCAGCAGCCCACCTCCGGGACAGGGGGCGAACGAGCAGTACTTC,CASSPPPGQGANEQYF
TRBJ2-2,TRBV4-1,.,TRBD1,16,TGCGCCAGCAGCCAGGGACAGGGGGCGAACACCGGGGAGCTGTTTTTT,CASSQGQGANTGELFF
TRBJ2-3,TRBV7-2,few,.,12,TGTGCCAGCAGCACGGATTCAGTTCCGCAGTATTTT,CASSTDSVPQYF
TRBJ1-5,TRBV5-5,.,TRBD1,15,TGTGCCAGCAGGTCGGACAGGGGGCCGGGGCAGCCCCAGCATTTT,CASRSDRGPGQPQHF
TRBJ2-3,TRBV6-4,.,.,15,TGTGCCAGCAGTGACTCGGGCTCGAGCACAGATACGCAGTATTTT,CASSDSGSSTDTQYF
TRBJ2-2,TRBV7-2,.,.,13,TGTGCCAGCAGTAGAGGGGGGACCGGGGAGCTGTTTTTT,CASSRGGTGELFF
TRBJ2-2,TRBV5-5,.,TRBD1,18,TGTGCCAGCAGCTTATTCCCGGGACAGGGGCTTTCCACCGGGGAGCTGTTTTTT,CASSLFPGQGLSTGELFF
TRBJ2-1,TRBV11-2,.,.,15,TGTGCCAGCAGCTCAACCAGGGGATCCTACAATGAGCAGTTCTTC,CASSSTRGSYNEQFF
TRBJ2-5,TRBV24-1,.,TRBD1,15,TGTGCCACCAGTGAGGACACAGGGGGCAGAGAGACCCAGTACTTC,CATSEDTGGRETQYF
TRBJ1-4,TRBV4-1,.,.,15,TGCGCCAGCAGCCAAGCCTTGACCCAAGATGAAAAACTGTTTTTT,CASSQALTQDEKLFF
TRBJ1-1,TRBV6-6,.,.,12,TGTGCCAGCAGCCCCACAGTGATTGAAGCTTTCTTT,CASSPTVIEAFF
TRBJ2-5,TRBV4-1,.,.,14,TGCGCCAGCAGCATCCCAGGGGGGCGAGAGACCCAGTACTTC,CASSIPGGRETQYF
TRBJ2-3,TRBV20-1,few,.,13,TGCAGTGCTGCGGGGGCCGGGTTAGATACGCAGTATTTT,CSAAGAGLDTQYF
TRBJ2-7,TRBV4-1,few,.,15,TGCGCCAGCAGCGACCCCGAGAACAACTCCTACGAGCAGTACTTC,CASSDPENNSYEQYF
TRBJ2-7,TRBV4-2,.,TRBD1,15,TGTGCCAGCAGCCAGACCGTGGACAGGGGCTACGAGCAGTACTTC,CASSQTVDRGYEQYF
TRBJ1-2,TRBV7-2,.,TRBD1,15,TGTGCCAGCAGCTCAAGCCCTAGACAGGGACCTGGCTACACCTTC,CASSSSPRQGPGYTF